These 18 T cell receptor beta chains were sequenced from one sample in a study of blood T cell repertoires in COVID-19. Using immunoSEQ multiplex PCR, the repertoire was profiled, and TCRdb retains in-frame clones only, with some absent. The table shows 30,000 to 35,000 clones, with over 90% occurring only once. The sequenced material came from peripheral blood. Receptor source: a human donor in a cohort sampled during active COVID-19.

CDR3 coding DNA: TGTGCCAGCAGCTTATTGGGGTGGAGGGGAAGCAATCAGCCCCAGCATTTT. This gives the protein CASSLLGWRGSNQPQHF. The chain is built from TRBV7-8 and TRBJ1-5; perhaps TRBD1 as D (5 bases). The CDR3 runs 17 residues. Trimming cost V 2 bases and J 1 base, with 15 bases left between them. CDR1 is SGHVS, CDR2 FQNEAQ, per germline.

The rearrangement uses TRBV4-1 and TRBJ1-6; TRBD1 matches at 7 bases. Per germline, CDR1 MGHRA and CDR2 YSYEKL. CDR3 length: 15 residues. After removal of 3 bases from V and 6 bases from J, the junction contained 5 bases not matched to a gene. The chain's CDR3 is CASSQQDRPNSPLHF. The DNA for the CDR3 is TGCGCCAGCAGCCAGCAGGACAGGCCTAATTCACCCCTCCACTTT.

CDR3 in amino acids: CASSSAGGSYEQYF. CDR3 bases: TGTGCCAGCAGCTCAGCGGGGGGTTCCTACGAGCAGTACTTC. The chain carries TRBV5-6 and TRBJ2-7; 9 nucleotides align to TRBD2. V was pared by 3 bases and J by 1 base, with 2 bases of the junction left unmatched. The CDR3 length is 14 residues. The germline gives CDR1 SGHDT, CDR2 YYEEEE.

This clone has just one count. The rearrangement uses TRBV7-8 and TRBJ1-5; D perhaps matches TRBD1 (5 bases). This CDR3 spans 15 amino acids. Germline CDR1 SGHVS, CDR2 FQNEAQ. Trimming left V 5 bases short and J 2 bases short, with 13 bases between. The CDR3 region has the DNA TGTGCCAGCAGCCTAGTGGGGCAGGGCAATCAGCCCCAGCATTTT. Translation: CASSLVGQGNQPQHF.

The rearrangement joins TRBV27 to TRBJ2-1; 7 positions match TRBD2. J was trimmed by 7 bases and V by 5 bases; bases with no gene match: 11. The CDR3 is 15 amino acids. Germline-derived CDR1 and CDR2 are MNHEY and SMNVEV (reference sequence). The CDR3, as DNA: TGTGCCAGCAGTCTAACAGCGGGGTGGGCTAATGAGCAGTTCTTC. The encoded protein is CASSLTAGWANEQFF.

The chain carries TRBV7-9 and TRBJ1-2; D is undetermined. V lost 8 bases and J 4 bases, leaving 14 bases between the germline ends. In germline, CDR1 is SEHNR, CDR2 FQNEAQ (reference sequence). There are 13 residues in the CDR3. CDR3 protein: CASGLDPRYGYTF. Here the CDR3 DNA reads TGTGCCAGCGGGCTTGATCCCCGCTATGGCTACACCTTC.

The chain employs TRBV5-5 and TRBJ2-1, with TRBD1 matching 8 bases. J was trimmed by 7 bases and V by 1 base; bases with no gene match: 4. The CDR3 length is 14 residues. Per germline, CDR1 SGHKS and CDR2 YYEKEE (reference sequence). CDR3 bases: TGTGCCAGCAGCTTGAGCAGGGGGCGGAATGAGCAGTTCTTC. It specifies CASSLSRGRNEQFF.

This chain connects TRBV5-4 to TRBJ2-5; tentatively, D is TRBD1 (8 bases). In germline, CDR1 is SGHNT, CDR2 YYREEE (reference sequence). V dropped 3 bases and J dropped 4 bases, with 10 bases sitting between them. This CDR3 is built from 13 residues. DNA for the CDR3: TGTGCCAGCAGCTACAGGGGGGGAGAGACCCAGTACTTC. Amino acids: CASSYRGGETQYF.

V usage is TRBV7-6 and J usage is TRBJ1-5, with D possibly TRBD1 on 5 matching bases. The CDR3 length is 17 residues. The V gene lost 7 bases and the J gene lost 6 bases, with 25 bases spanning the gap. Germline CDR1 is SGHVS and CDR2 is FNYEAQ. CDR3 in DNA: TGTGCCAGCACCCAAGGGGTGGCTACCGCCGGTGGTCAGCCCCAGCATTTT. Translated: CASTQGVATAGGQPQHF.

The DNA for the CDR3 is TGTGCCAGCTCACCATCCGGGACAGGCTACACTGAAGCTTTCTTT. It specifies CASSPSGTGYTEAFF. This rearrangement joins TRBV18 to TRBJ1-1; TRBD1 aligns across 8 bases. The CDR3 runs to 15 residues. Germline CDR1 KGHSH, CDR2 LQKENI. Unmatched junction bases numbered 5, after V lost 2 bases and J lost 3 bases.

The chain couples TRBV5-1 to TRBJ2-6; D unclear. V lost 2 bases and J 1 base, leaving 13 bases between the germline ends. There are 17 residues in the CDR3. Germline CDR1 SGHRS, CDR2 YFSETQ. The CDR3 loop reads CASSLGSLRSGANVLTF. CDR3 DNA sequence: TGCGCCAGCAGCTTAGGTAGCCTCAGATCTGGGGCCAACGTCCTGACTTTC.

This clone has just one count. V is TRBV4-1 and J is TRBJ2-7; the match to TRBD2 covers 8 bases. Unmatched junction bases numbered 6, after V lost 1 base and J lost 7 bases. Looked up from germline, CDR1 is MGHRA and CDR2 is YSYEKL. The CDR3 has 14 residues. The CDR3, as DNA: TGCGCCAGCAGCCAAGCGGGGGGGCTGAGGGAGCAGTACTTC. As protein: CASSQAGGLREQYF.

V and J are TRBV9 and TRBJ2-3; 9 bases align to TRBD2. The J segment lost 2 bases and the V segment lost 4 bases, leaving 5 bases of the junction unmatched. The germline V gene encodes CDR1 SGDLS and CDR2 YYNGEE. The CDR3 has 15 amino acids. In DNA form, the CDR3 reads TGTGCCAGCAGCACCGGACTAGCGTTCACAGATACGCAGTATTTT. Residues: CASSTGLAFTDTQYF.

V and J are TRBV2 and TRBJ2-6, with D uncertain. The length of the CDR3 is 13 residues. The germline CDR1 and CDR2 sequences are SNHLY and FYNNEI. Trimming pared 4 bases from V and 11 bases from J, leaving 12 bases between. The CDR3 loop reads CASSVVRWDVLTF. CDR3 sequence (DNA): TGTGCCAGCAGTGTGGTCAGGTGGGACGTCCTGACTTTC.

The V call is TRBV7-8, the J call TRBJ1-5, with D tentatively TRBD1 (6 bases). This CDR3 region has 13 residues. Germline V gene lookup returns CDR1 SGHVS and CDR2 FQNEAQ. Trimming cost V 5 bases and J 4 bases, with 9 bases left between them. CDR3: CASSNTGNQPQHF. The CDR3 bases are TGTGCCAGCAGCAATACAGGGAATCAGCCCCAGCATTTT.

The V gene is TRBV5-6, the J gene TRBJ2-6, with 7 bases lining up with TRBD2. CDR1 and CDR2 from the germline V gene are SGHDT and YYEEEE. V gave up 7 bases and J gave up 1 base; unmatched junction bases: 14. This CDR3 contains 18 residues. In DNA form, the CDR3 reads TGTGCCAGCCGCCCCCCAACTAGCGATCCATCTGGGGCCAACGTCCTGACTTTC. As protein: CASRPPTSDPSGANVLTF.

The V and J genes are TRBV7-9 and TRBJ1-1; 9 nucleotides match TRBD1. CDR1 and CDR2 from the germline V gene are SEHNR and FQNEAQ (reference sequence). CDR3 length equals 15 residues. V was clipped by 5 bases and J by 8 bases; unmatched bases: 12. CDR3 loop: CASSLGQGVQAEAFF. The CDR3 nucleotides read TGTGCCAGCAGCCTGGGACAGGGAGTTCAAGCGGAAGCTTTCTTT.

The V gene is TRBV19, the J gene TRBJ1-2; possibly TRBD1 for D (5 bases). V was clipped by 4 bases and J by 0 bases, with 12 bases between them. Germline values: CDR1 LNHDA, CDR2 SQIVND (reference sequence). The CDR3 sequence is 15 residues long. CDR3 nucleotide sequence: TGTGCCAGTAGTACAGGGACTTATTCTAACTATGGCTACACCTTC. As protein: CASSTGTYSNYGYTF. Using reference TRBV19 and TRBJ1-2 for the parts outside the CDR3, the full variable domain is DGGITQSPKYLFRKEGQNVTLSCEQNLNHDAMYWYRQDPGQGLRLIYYSQIVNDFQKGDIAEGYSVSREKKESFPLTVTSAQKNPTAFYLCASSTGTYSNYGYTFGSGTRLTVV.